This passage covers 29 T cell receptor beta chains from one sample sequenced in a study of T cells in Graves' hyperthyroidism and ophthalmopathy. RNA transcripts served as the template for amplifying TCR beta CDR3 regions. Researchers ran a first-round RT-PCR on the TCR CDR3 using the HTBI primer set. TCRdb independently ran MiXCR on the multiplex PCR reads; one entry per CDR3 protein. The sample records 240,000 or so distinct CDR3 sequences, 15% to 20% being singletons. Specimen: blood. Receptors were obtained from a woman between 18 and 29 years old with Graves' ophthalmopathy.

This clonotype has a count of ten or more. The chain has TRBV28 and TRBJ2-1, with TRBD2 matching 9 bases. There are 15 residues in the CDR3. Germline V gene lookup returns CDR1 MDHEN and CDR2 SYDVKM. V was pared by 5 bases and J by 8 bases, with 10 bases of the junction left unmatched. CDR3 nucleotides: TGTGCCAGCAGTCCGGGACTAGCAGGTCTGGATGAGCAGTTCTTC. This gives the protein CASSPGLAGLDEQFF.

In the case of this clonotype: An end of the junction does not agree with germline; a read error may underlie this. The J gene is TRBJ1-6, the V gene TRBV25-1, with D possibly TRBD1 on 5 matching bases. The CDR3 is 12 amino acids. The germline gives CDR1 MGHDK, CDR2 SYGVNS. The CDR3 spells CTSSEGWSPLHF. CDR3 sequence (DNA): TGTACCAGCAGCGAGGGGTGGTCACCCCTCCACTTT.

This chain connects TRBV11-1 to TRBJ2-1, with 14 bases identical to TRBD2. This CDR3 is 15 amino acids long. The germline CDR1 and CDR2 sequences are SGHAT and FQDESV (reference sequence). The ends lost 2 bases at V and 13 bases at J; junction bases unmatched: 7. The CDR3 spells CASSLRGLAGVKQFF. In nucleotides, the CDR3 is TGTGCCAGCAGCTTAAGGGGACTAGCGGGAGTTAAACAGTTCTTC.

The J gene is TRBJ2-2, the V gene TRBV9; D is unresolved. The CDR3 is 14 amino acids. Trimming pared 2 bases from V and 3 bases from J, leaving 8 bases between. The V gene's germline CDR1 is SGDLS and CDR2 YYNGEE. The CDR3 DNA follows: TGTGCCAGCAGCGTTACCTCCTACACCGGGGAGCTGTTTTTT. It is translated as CASSVTSYTGELFF.

In this sample, this clonotype turned up many times. V gene TRBV10-2 combines with J gene TRBJ2-1, with 10 nucleotides matching TRBD2. There are 14 residues in the CDR3. The V and J ends lost 8 bases and 4 bases, in that order; junction bases with no gene match: 5. CDR1 and CDR2 from the germline V gene are WSHSY and SAAADI. DNA of the CDR3: TGCGCCAGCTGTGGACTAGCGGATTACAATGAGCAGTTCTTC. Amino acid sequence: CASCGLADYNEQFF.

This clonotype was counted many times. V and J are TRBV7-9 and TRBJ1-1, with TRBD1 as a possible D gene (6 bases). Per germline, CDR1 SEHNR and CDR2 FQNEAQ (reference sequence). With 7 bases removed from V and 10 bases from J, the gap between germline ends came to 28 bases. There are 16 residues in the CDR3. The CDR3 region is CASTIPSETGPLAAFF. CDR3 bases: TGTGCCAGCACAATCCCCTCCGAGACAGGCCCTCTAGCAGCTTTCTTT.

This clonotype has ten or more counts. The chain combines TRBV2 with TRBJ2-7; D possibly corresponds to TRBD2 (6 bases). V was pared by 3 bases and J by 1 base, with 13 bases between. Germline V CDR1 and CDR2: SNHLY, FYNNEI. The CDR3 contains 15 residues. CDR3 amino acids: CASSERRDRSYEQYF. Here the CDR3 DNA reads TGTGCCAGCAGTGAGAGGCGGGACCGTTCCTACGAGCAGTACTTC.

The chain recombines TRBV6-1 with TRBJ2-5; no firm D call. V lost 5 bases to trimming and J lost 3 bases, with 16 bases between them. The CDR3 contains 15 residues. The germline V gene has CDR1 MNHNS and CDR2 SASEGT. The CDR3 coding sequence is TGTGCCAGCAGTCTTACCATCTCCCGCAAAGAGACCCAGTACTTC. Translation gives CASSLTISRKETQYF.

The CDR3 loop is CSGAAGLGNQPQHF. CDR3 DNA: TGCAGTGGGGCCGCAGGGTTAGGCAATCAGCCCCAGCATTTT. The gene calls are TRBV20-1 and TRBJ1-5; tentatively, D is TRBD1 (5 bases). Trimming pared 7 bases from V and 2 bases from J, leaving 15 bases between. This CDR3 has 14 amino acids. The germline gives CDR1 DFQATT, CDR2 SNEGSKA (reference sequence).

This clonotype came up many times. The chain joins TRBV5-1 to TRBJ2-7, with D unclear. V shed 0 bases and J shed 3 bases, with 10 bases lying between them. CDR1 is SGHRS, CDR2 YFSETQ, per germline. CDR3 length equals 14 residues. The CDR3 sequence is CASSLAGSYYEQYF. CDR3 sequence (DNA): TGCGCCAGCAGCTTGGCAGGCAGCTACTACGAGCAGTACTTC.

The table lists this clonotype with many counts. The CDR3 DNA follows: TGCAGCGCAACCGGACAGGGAAACAATGAGCAGTTCTTC. It specifies CSATGQGNNEQFF. The chain combines TRBV29-1 with TRBJ2-1; 8 nucleotides match TRBD1. The CDR3 loop spans 13 amino acids. The germline gives CDR1 SQVTM, CDR2 ANQGSEA. V shed 7 bases and J 5 bases; nucleotides not matched to a gene: 7.

This clonotype was detected many times. The chain recombines TRBV12-3 or TRBV12-4 with TRBJ2-7; no firm D call. The germline V and J ends were trimmed by 8 bases and 2 bases, with 10 bases remaining between them. The CDR3 loop spans 12 amino acids. As DNA, the CDR3 is TGTGCCAGCGCTCGGAGAACCTACGAGCAGTACTTC. Its translation: CASARRTYEQYF.

This clonotype was found many times. This chain connects TRBV28 to TRBJ2-1, with D tentatively TRBD1 (5 bases). This CDR3 has 13 amino acids. CDR1 is MDHEN and CDR2 is SYDVKM in the germline V gene. The V end lost 10 bases, the J end lost 8 bases, and 18 bases lay between the germline ends. The CDR3 DNA sequence: TGTGCCACCACCTGGCAGGGCAGACATGAGCAGTTCTTC. Protein: CATTWQGRHEQFF. Together with reference TRBV28 and TRBJ2-1, the CDR3 gives the full variable domain: DVKVTQSSRYLVKRTGEKVFLECVQDMDHENMFWYRQDPGLGLRLIYFSYDVKMKEKGDIPEGYSVSREKKERFSLILESASTNQTSMYLCATTWQGRHEQFFGPGTRLTVL.

At least ten counts were recorded for this clonotype. The chain employs TRBV14 and TRBJ1-1; maybe TRBD1 (6 bases). The CDR3 sequence is 13 residues long. Per the germline V gene, CDR1 is SGHDN and CDR2 is FVKESK. The V end was cut by 5 bases, the J end by 5 bases, with 12 bases between. CDR3 protein: CASSWTDATEAFF. CDR3 sequence (DNA): TGTGCCAGCAGCTGGACAGATGCGACTGAAGCTTTCTTT.

The rearrangement uses TRBV29-1 and TRBJ2-1; the match to TRBD2 covers 11 bases. CDR1 and CDR2 from the germline V gene are SQVTM and ANQGSEA. The CDR3 runs to 17 residues. V was clipped by 1 base and J by 1 base; unmatched bases: 6. CDR3 protein: CSVEGLAGGASYNEQFF. The DNA of the CDR3 is TGCAGCGTTGAAGGGCTAGCGGGAGGAGCTTCCTACAATGAGCAGTTCTTC.

This clonotype has only a few counts. The CDR3 DNA reads TGTGCCAGCAGTGAAATGCGGGGAGGCACAGATACGCAGTATTTT. Protein sequence: CASSEMRGGTDTQYF. The chain combines TRBV6-1 with TRBJ2-3, with D perhaps matching TRBD2 (6 bases). The V and J ends lost 2 bases and 1 base respectively, with 10 bases between them. The CDR3 totals 15 residues. Germline values: CDR1 MNHNS, CDR2 SASEGT.

The sample holds many counts of this clonotype. The chain links TRBV18 to TRBJ2-1; 12 bases match TRBD2. J lost 8 bases, V lost 6 bases, and 8 bases had no gene match. Germline V gene sequence: CDR1 KGHSH, CDR2 LQKENI. This CDR3 has 15 amino acids. DNA of the CDR3: TGTGCCAGCTCGACAACTAGCGGGAGGTCCGATGAGCAGTTCTTC. This gives the protein CASSTTSGRSDEQFF.

This clonotype was detected ten times or more. The V and J genes are TRBV11-1 and TRBJ1-1; 7 bases fit TRBD1. The trim removed 5 bases at V and 0 bases at J, leaving 3 bases unmatched. This CDR3 has 14 residues. Germline V gene lookup returns CDR1 SGHAT and CDR2 FQDESV (reference sequence). This chain's CDR3 is CASSPQGLNTEAFF. The CDR3 nucleotides are TGTGCCAGCAGCCCACAGGGGCTGAACACTGAAGCTTTCTTT.

This clonotype was recorded many times. The chain uses TRBV5-6 and TRBJ1-1; tentatively, D is TRBD1 (6 bases). The CDR3 length is 14 residues. CDR1 and CDR2 (germline): SGHDT, YYEEEE. Trimming took off 2 bases at V and 5 bases at J, with 13 bases between the two ends. In nucleotides, the CDR3 is TGTGCCAGCAGCTTTGGCAGGGGAGATACTGAAGCTTTCTTT. It specifies CASSFGRGDTEAFF.

There are many counts of this clonotype. The chain employs TRBV11-2 and TRBJ1-1; D ambiguous. Germline assignment: CDR1 SGHAT and CDR2 FQNNGV. The length of the CDR3 is 12 residues. The V gene lost 4 bases and the J gene lost 4 bases, with 7 bases spanning the gap. CDR3 residues: CASSWTGTEAFF. Here the CDR3 DNA reads TGTGCCAGCAGCTGGACCGGCACTGAAGCTTTCTTT.

This chain connects TRBV28 to TRBJ2-5; 10 bases match TRBD1. Germline V gene sequence: CDR1 MDHEN, CDR2 SYDVKM. Unmatched junction bases numbered 8, after V lost 5 bases and J lost 5 bases. This CDR3 spans 15 amino acids. Here the CDR3 DNA reads TGTGCCAGCAGTCCTCCGGGACAGGGGATCGAGACCCAGTACTTC. Translated, it gives CASSPPGQGIETQYF.

This clonotype showed up many times. The CDR3 protein is CSVVPGWQETQYF. CDR3 in DNA: TGCAGCGTTGTGCCAGGGTGGCAAGAGACCCAGTACTTC. V usage is TRBV29-1 and J usage is TRBJ2-5; D might be TRBD1 (5 bases). CDR3 length: 13 amino acids. V was pared by 4 bases and J by 2 bases, with 11 bases between. Germline V gene sequence: CDR1 SQVTM, CDR2 ANQGSEA. Full variable domain (outside the CDR3, taken from reference TRBV29-1 and TRBJ2-5): SAVISQKPSRDICQRGTSLTIQCQVDSQVTMMFWYRQQPGQSLTLIATANQGSEATYESGFVIDKFPISRPNLTFSTLTVSNMSPEDSSIYLCSVVPGWQETQYFGPGTRLLVL.

This clonotype was recorded many times. V usage is TRBV12-3 or TRBV12-4 and J usage is TRBJ2-3; TRBD2 is a possible D gene (7 bases). This CDR3 has 16 amino acids. The V gene lost 0 bases and the J gene lost 0 bases, with 10 bases spanning the gap. CDR3 loop: CASSLAGGPSTDTQYF. For the CDR3, the DNA is TGTGCCAGCAGTTTAGCGGGGGGGCCAAGCACAGATACGCAGTATTTT.

This chain connects TRBV10-1 to TRBJ2-3; D is undetermined. CDR3 length: 13 residues. V lost 3 bases to trimming and J lost 2 bases, with 6 bases between them. CDR1 is WNHNN, CDR2 SYGVQD, per germline (reference sequence). CDR3 protein: CASSDGPTDTQYF. For the CDR3, the DNA is TGCGCCAGCAGTGATGGACCCACAGATACGCAGTATTTT.

This chain connects TRBV11-1 to TRBJ1-1; D is undetermined. The germline CDR1 and CDR2 sequences are SGHAT and FQDESV (reference sequence). V lost 3 bases to trimming and J lost 1 base, with 9 bases between them. This CDR3 has 14 residues. In DNA form, the CDR3 reads TGTGCCAGCAGCTTGAGTCACCAGAACACTGAAGCTTTCTTT. This sequence encodes CASSLSHQNTEAFF.

The table lists this clonotype with many counts. This chain connects TRBV5-1 to TRBJ2-3; the match to TRBD1 covers 7 bases. The CDR3 totals 13 residues. CDR1 and CDR2 (germline): SGHRS, YFSETQ. Trimming took 7 bases from V and 2 from J; bases not matched to a gene: 4. The CDR3 DNA reads as TGCGCCAGCGGGACAGCCACCACAGATACGCAGTATTTT. Amino acid sequence: CASGTATTDTQYF.

This clonotype was found many times. CDR3 in DNA: TGTGCCTGGAGTAGGGGTGGGCCCTCAGATACGCAGTATTTT. Translation: CAWSRGGPSDTQYF. The chain recombines TRBV30 with TRBJ2-3; tentative D call: TRBD1 (5 bases). This CDR3 is built from 14 residues. CDR1 is GTSNPN, CDR2 SVGIG, per germline (reference sequence). Trimming took 2 bases from V and 4 from J, leaving 13 bases between them.

This clonotype was observed at least ten times. CDR3 coding DNA: TGTGCCAGCACTCCTACCCCAGGGCTCAATGAGCAGTTCTTC. Encoded protein: CASTPTPGLNEQFF. This chain links TRBV12-3 or TRBV12-4 with TRBJ2-1; TRBD1 might be the D (5 bases). V lost 7 bases and J 6 bases, leaving 16 bases between the germline ends. This CDR3 region has 14 residues.

V is TRBV6-5 and J is TRBJ2-7, with 10 bases identical to TRBD1. CDR1 and CDR2 from the germline V gene are MNHEY and SVGAGI. V shed 5 bases, J shed 2 bases, and the junction held 6 bases outside the gene matches. The CDR3 runs 15 residues. This CDR3 is CASSHGQGVPYEQYF. CDR3 coding DNA: TGTGCCAGCAGTCACGGACAGGGGGTCCCCTACGAGCAGTACTTC.